This T cell receptor beta chain is drawn from a study of cytomegalovirus exposure and HLA in healthy donors. Study results and caveats: Rare TCR sequences predominated, though certain public TCRs were found in many donors. The classifier reportedly diagnosed cytomegalovirus status with high specificity and sensitivity. Specificity for CMV antigens was confirmed in vitro for a few of the CMV-associated chains. Researchers counted about 150 TCR beta chains as cytomegalovirus-associated.

Of note for this clone: The antigen is not known.

This table comes from immunoSEQ multiplex PCR, and its TCRdb copy is limited to in-frame clones, with some not included. Here the sample spans tens of thousands of clones, more than 85% being singletons. The V gene's germline CDR1 is SGHDT and CDR2 YYEEEE. This CDR3 has 17 amino acids. The trim removed 2 bases at V and 5 bases at J, leaving 7 bases unmatched. This clonotype was obtained from a man younger than 35 in good health and CMV-seronegative. Sequences were obtained from PBMCs. This chain joins TRBV5-6 and TRBJ2-5, with 15 bases fitting TRBD2. CDR3 nucleotides: TGTGCCAGCAGCTTTAGGGGACTAGCGGGAGGACTGGAGACCCAGTACTTC. As protein: CASSFRGLAGGLETQYF. Variable domain in full (rest from reference TRBV5-6 and TRBJ2-5): DAGVTQSPTHLIKTRGQQVTLRCSPKSGHDTVSWYQQALGQGPQFIFQYYEEEERQRGNFPDRFSGHQFPNYSSELNVNALLLGDSALYLCASSFRGLAGGLETQYFGPGTRLLVL.